A selection of T cell receptor beta chains follows, all from one sample in a study of cytomegalovirus exposure and HLA in healthy donors. Sequencing was performed with immunoSEQ multiplex PCR; in TCRdb, only in-frame clones are kept and a portion is missing. The repertoire includes roughly 150,000 clones, roughly 82% of them detected once, and just under 3% sits in the top ten. The sequenced material came from PBMCs. The receptor source for this set is a woman aged 45-65 years in good health and CMV-seropositive. Each CDR3 is given with its conserved first and last residue. A D gene is named only where the DNA matches it firmly. Clone size, where shown, is once, few, many, or a class for clones that have expanded.

V gene,D gene,J gene,clone size,CDR3 DNA,CDR3 protein
TRBV6-6,TRBD2,TRBJ2-1,.,TGTGCCACCCGGGAGGGGACTGCCAGCTCCTACAATGAGCAGTTCTTC,CATREGTASSYNEQFF
TRBV2,TRBD1,TRBJ2-5,once,TGTGCCAGCAGACAGGGGATGGAGACCCAGTACTTC,CASRQGMETQYF
TRBV5-1,TRBD2,TRBJ2-7,.,TGCGCCAGCAGCTTGGGGGGGGGTCCCTACGAGCAGTACTTC,CASSLGGGPYEQYF
TRBV4-1,.,TRBJ2-1,.,TGCGCCAGCAGCAAAAGCGGTACAGTATTTACCTACAATGAGCAGTTCTTC,CASSKSGTVFTYNEQFF
TRBV5-1,TRBD1,TRBJ1-6,.,TGCGCCAGCAGCTTCACCGGGACAGGGAATAATTCACCCCTCCACTTT,CASSFTGTGNNSPLHF
TRBV30,.,TRBJ2-7,.,TGTGCCTGGAGTCCTAACTCCTACGAGCAGTACTTC,CAWSPNSYEQYF
TRBV27,.,TRBJ2-7,few,TGTGCCAGCAGTCCCCAGACAGCCCCAGTCCACGAGCAGTACTTC,CASSPQTAPVHEQYF
TRBV10-3,TRBD1,TRBJ2-7,once,TGTGCCATCAGTGAGTCTCCGGGACAGGGTGATGAGCAGTACTTC,CAISESPGQGDEQYF
TRBV2,.,TRBJ2-3,.,TGTGCCAGCGTAGGAGATGCAGATACGCAGTATTTT,CASVGDADTQYF
TRBV20-1,TRBD1,TRBJ1-2,.,TGCAGTGCTAATAGGGGGCATGGCTACACCTTC,CSANRGHGYTF
TRBV18,TRBD1,TRBJ2-7,.,TGTGCCAGCTCAACGGACAGGGGCGGGGAGCAGTACTTC,CASSTDRGGEQYF
TRBV4-2,.,TRBJ1-1,.,TGTGCCAGCAGCCAAGAGCAGGGCCTTCGTGAAGCTTTCTTT,CASSQEQGLREAFF
TRBV2,.,TRBJ2-1,few,TGTGCCAGCAGTCTCCAGGGATATGAGCAGTTCTTC,CASSLQGYEQFF
TRBV18,TRBD1,TRBJ2-5,.,TGTGCCAGCTCACAGGGGGCGAGGGAGACCCAGTACTTC,CASSQGARETQYF
TRBV2,.,TRBJ1-1,.,TGTGCCAGCATTGGGTTCGGGGGGAACACTGAAGCTTTCTTT,CASIGFGGNTEAFF
TRBV2,.,TRBJ2-5,.,TGTGCCAGCAGTGAGGGGCCAGGCCACCAAGAGACCCAGTACTTC,CASSEGPGHQETQYF
TRBV18,TRBD1,TRBJ2-5,.,TGTGCCAGCTCAGTTAACGCAGGGGGCGGAGAGACCCAGTACTTC,CASSVNAGGGETQYF
TRBV7-8,TRBD1,TRBJ1-4,.,TGTGCCAGCAGCTTGGGGGGAACAGGGGCAGAAAAACTGTTTTTT,CASSLGGTGAEKLFF
TRBV2,.,TRBJ2-6,.,TGTGCCAGCCGAGCCGGGGCCAACGTCCTGACTTTC,CASRAGANVLTF
TRBV27,.,TRBJ1-6,.,TGTGCCAGCAGTCCTGACATCTATAATTCACCCCTCCACTTT,CASSPDIYNSPLHF
TRBV6-5,.,TRBJ2-7,.,TGTGCCAGCAGTATCCAGGGCCGATCCTACGAGCAGTACTTC,CASSIQGRSYEQYF
TRBV6-1,TRBD2,TRBJ2-1,.,TGTGCCAGCAGTGAAAGGGGGGCGGGAGGTTCCTCCTACAATGAGCAGTTCTTC,CASSERGAGGSSYNEQFF
TRBV7-9,.,TRBJ1-1,.,TGTGCCAGCAGCTTACCCCCTGGGGGGGAAGCTTTCTTT,CASSLPPGGEAFF
TRBV5-4,.,TRBJ2-7,few,TGTGCCAGCAGCTCCGCCGGGGTTGTGCAGTACTTC,CASSSAGVVQYF
TRBV5-1,TRBD2,TRBJ2-7,.,TGCGCCAGCAGCTTAGCCGGGACTAGCAACGAGCAGTACTTC,CASSLAGTSNEQYF
TRBV6-1,.,TRBJ1-2,.,TGTGCCAGCAGTGAAGCGGGGGACTATTTCCCGAATGGCTACCCCTTC,CASSEAGDYFPNGYPF
TRBV30,.,TRBJ1-6,once,TGTGCCTGGAGTAGTTCGACGGGGAATTCACCCCTCCACTTT,CAWSSSTGNSPLHF
TRBV5-1,.,TRBJ2-7,.,TGCGCCAGCAGCGACCGGGAGAAATCGGTCCTCGAGCAGTACTTC,CASSDREKSVLEQYF
TRBV5-1,TRBD1,TRBJ1-2,.,TGCGCCAGCAGCACAAGACAGGGTATGGACTATGGCTACACCTTC,CASSTRQGMDYGYTF
TRBV6-1,TRBD1,TRBJ2-1,once,TGTGCCAGCAGTGAATTGGCTAGGGTGCCGGGACAGGTTGGACCTAGCTCCTACAATGAGCAGTTCTTC,CASSELARVPGQVGPSSYNEQFF
TRBV10-3,.,TRBJ2-7,.,TGTGCCATCGCTAGCTCCTACGAGCAGTACTTC,CAIASSYEQYF
TRBV5-1,TRBD2,TRBJ2-5,.,TGCGCCAGCAGCAGTCTAGCGGGGGGACAAGAGACCCAGTACTTC,CASSSLAGGQETQYF
TRBV2,TRBD1,TRBJ1-5,.,TGTGCCAGCAGAATCGACAGGGATCAGCCCCAGCATTTT,CASRIDRDQPQHF
TRBV5-8,TRBD1,TRBJ2-6,.,TGTGCCAGCAGCTTGGGGACAGGGGGAGCTGGGGCCAACGTCCTGACTTTC,CASSLGTGGAGANVLTF